The 5 T cell receptor beta chains reported below all come from one sample, sequenced in a study of molecular identifiers for immune sequencing clone quantification. From the PCR reads, TCRdb called clonotypes with MiXCR, one entry per CDR3 protein. The repertoire holds approximately 500,000 distinct CDR3 sequences, with 25% as singletons. The sequencing input was naive CD8+ T cells from blood, with Jurkat cell RNA spiked in. The sample's subset: FACS-sorted CD8+CD4-CCR7+CD45RA+ naive T cells. The receptor set was obtained from a human donor in good health. Some libraries in this study had Jurkat cell RNA spiked in.

V is TRBV15 and J is TRBJ1-5; D gene unclear. The CDR3 runs 15 residues. V was clipped by 3 bases and J by 0 bases, with 9 bases between them. CDR1 is LNHNV and CDR2 is YYDKDF in the germline V gene (reference sequence). This chain's CDR3 is CATSRDWGSNQPQHF. Here the CDR3 DNA reads TGTGCCACCAGCAGGGACTGGGGTAGCAATCAGCCCCAGCATTTT.

The table lists this clonotype with many counts. The gene calls are TRBV29-1 and TRBJ2-3, with D maybe TRBD2 (5 bases). The CDR3 loop spans 15 amino acids. The ends were cut back, 6 bases at V and 0 bases at J, with 16 bases in the middle. Germline values: CDR1 SQVTM, CDR2 ANQGSEA. CDR3 sequence: CSVAPRDYSTDTQYF. The CDR3, as DNA: TGCAGCGTCGCGCCCCGGGATTATAGCACAGATACGCAGTATTTT.

This clonotype was seen a handful of times. The chain has TRBV20-1 and TRBJ2-2, with 10 bases lining up with TRBD2. Germline values: CDR1 DFQATT, CDR2 SNEGSKA (reference sequence). The CDR3 totals 15 residues. CDR3 loop: CSSMASGSGTGELFF. In DNA form, the CDR3 reads TGCAGCTCAATGGCTAGCGGGAGCGGCACCGGGGAGCTGTTTTTT.

This chain uses TRBV7-9 with TRBJ2-7, with D maybe TRBD2 (6 bases). Germline assignment: CDR1 SEHNR and CDR2 FQNEAQ (reference sequence). The CDR3 runs to 13 residues. The V end lost 7 bases, the J end lost 3 bases, and 13 bases lay between the germline ends. The CDR3 region is CASTTIADYEQYF. The CDR3 nucleotides are TGTGCCAGCACCACCATAGCGGACTACGAGCAGTACTTC.

This clonotype was observed at least ten times. The chain has TRBV20-1 and TRBJ1-1, with unresolved D. The V gene lost 0 bases and the J gene lost 0 bases, with 17 bases spanning the gap. The CDR3 covers 17 residues. In germline, CDR1 is DFQATT, CDR2 SNEGSKA (reference sequence). CDR3 sequence: CSARDLESPTLNTEAFF. In nucleotides, the CDR3 is TGCAGTGCTAGAGATCTTGAGTCGCCCACCTTGAACACTGAAGCTTTCTTT.